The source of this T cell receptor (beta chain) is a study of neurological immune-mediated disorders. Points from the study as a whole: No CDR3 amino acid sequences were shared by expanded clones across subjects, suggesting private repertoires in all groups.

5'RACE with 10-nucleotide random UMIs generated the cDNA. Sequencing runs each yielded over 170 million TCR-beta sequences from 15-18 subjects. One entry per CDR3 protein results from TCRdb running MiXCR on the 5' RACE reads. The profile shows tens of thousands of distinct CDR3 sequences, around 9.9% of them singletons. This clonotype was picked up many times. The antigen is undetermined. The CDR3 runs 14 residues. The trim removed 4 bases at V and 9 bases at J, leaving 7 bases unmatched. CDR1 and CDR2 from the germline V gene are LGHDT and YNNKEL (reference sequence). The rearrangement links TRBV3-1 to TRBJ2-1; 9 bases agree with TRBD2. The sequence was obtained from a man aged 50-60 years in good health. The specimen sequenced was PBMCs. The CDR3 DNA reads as TGTGCCAGCAGCCTCATGGCGGGGGGGCTTGAGCAGTTCTTC. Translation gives CASSLMAGGLEQFF.